These 14 T cell receptor beta chains originate from one sample sequenced in a study of monozygotic twins with inflammatory bowel disease. TCRdb processed the 5' RACE reads again and assigns one entry to each CDR3 protein, with no DNA. This sample's table has approximately 150,000 distinct CDR3 sequences. Material for sequencing was blood. Receptor source: a human donor with ulcerative colitis or Crohn's disease, or a healthy co-twin of an affected twin (not recorded which).

This chain joins TRBV6-5 and TRBJ2-7; TCRdb lists TRBD2, though no DNA is available to test this call. The germline gives CDR1 MNHEY, CDR2 SVGAGI. This CDR3 spans 15 amino acids. CDR3 loop: CASSYSLAGSYEQCF.

The chain uses TRBV29-1 and TRBJ2-1; without DNA, the TCRdb call of TRBD2 cannot be checked. The CDR3 covers 16 residues. The germline CDR1 and CDR2 sequences are SQVTM and ANQGSEA. CDR3 in amino acids: CSSLGGSRVVGNEQFF.

The genes are TRBV15 and TRBJ1-1; TCRdb's D gene call, TRBD1, goes unchecked for lack of DNA. In germline, CDR1 is LNHNV, CDR2 YYDKDF (reference sequence). The CDR3 length is 13 residues. The chain's CDR3 is CATRPGLNTEAFF.

This chain's CDR3 is CASSPTGNTIYF. V gene TRBV7-2 combines with J gene TRBJ1-3. This CDR3 spans 12 amino acids. CDR1 and CDR2 from the germline V gene are SGHTA and FQGNSA.

V is TRBV19 and J is TRBJ1-2; without DNA, the TCRdb call of TRBD1 cannot be checked. The V gene's germline CDR1 is LNHDA and CDR2 SQIVND (reference sequence). CDR3 size: 15 residues. CDR3: CASSKQESDLYGYTF.

The rearrangement joins TRBV5-1 to TRBJ2-5; there is no DNA to check the TCRdb D call of TRBD1. Looked up from germline, CDR1 is SGHRS and CDR2 is YFSETQ. CDR3 length: 13 amino acids. CDR3 loop: CASSFPGQETQYF.

This chain uses TRBV5-8 with TRBJ2-4; absent DNA, TCRdb's TRBD2 call cannot be checked. The CDR3 covers 14 residues. The germline CDR1 and CDR2 sequences are SGHTS and YDEGEE. CDR3 region: CASSLDRRVNIQYF.

V usage is TRBV10-3 and J usage is TRBJ1-2; no DNA is available, so the TRBD1 call from TCRdb remains unchecked. CDR1 and CDR2 (germline): ENHRY, SYGVKD. There are 16 residues in the CDR3. CDR3 amino acids: CAISETGTGPQDGYTF.

The chain employs TRBV18 and TRBJ2-2. CDR1 and CDR2 from the germline V gene are KGHSH and LQKENI. The CDR3 consists of 11 residues. The CDR3 region is CASSPPGELFF.

This chain uses TRBV7-6 with TRBJ2-3; no DNA is available, so the TRBD2 call from TCRdb remains unchecked. Germline loops: CDR1 SGHVS, CDR2 FNYEAQ. The CDR3 extends over 17 amino acids. This CDR3 reads CASSLMYRLEGTDTQYF.

This chain connects TRBV29-1 to TRBJ2-5. The V gene's germline CDR1 is SQVTM and CDR2 ANQGSEA. This CDR3 region has 11 residues. The CDR3 sequence: CSVVPQETQYF.

The V gene is TRBV7-2, the J gene TRBJ2-5; TCRdb's D call of TRBD2 is untestable without DNA. Germline lookup yields CDR1 SGHTA and CDR2 FQGNSA. CDR3 length: 16 residues. CDR3 region: CASSRSARTVQETQYF.

The V gene is TRBV29-1, the J gene TRBJ2-2; the D call from TCRdb, TRBD1, cannot be confirmed without DNA. The CDR3 runs 16 residues. Per the germline V gene, CDR1 is SQVTM and CDR2 is ANQGSEA. The CDR3 here is CSASGTWDTDTGELFF.

The genes are TRBV19 and TRBJ2-4; TCRdb indicates TRBD1, and absent DNA this call remains unverified. The germline CDR1 and CDR2 sequences are LNHDA and SQIVND (reference sequence). This CDR3 region has 17 residues. The CDR3 loop is CASSMRPTPAAKNIQYF.